This entry describes one T cell receptor (beta chain). Its antigen is not known. The sample comes from a study of T cells after posttransplantation cyclophosphamide. Study-level results: TRB overlap between skin or GI tissue T cells and blood was limited. Donor-recipient repertoire similarity was low at 1-2 months, rising over year one.

Looked up from germline, CDR1 is SGHTA and CDR2 is FQGNSA. This CDR3 comprises 15 residues. Clones were sequenced by immunoSEQ multiplex PCR, and TCRdb holds only the in-frame ones, with some missing. The sample has about 8,800 clones; roughly 98% are singletons. The naive gate required viable CD3+CD4+ or CD3+CD8+ cells with CCR7+CD45RA+CD45RO-CD95-CD27+CD28+ phenotype. The related graft donor's blood sample was taken on the day of bone marrow donation. Sequenced: naive CD4+ T cells sorted from PBMCs. This sequence was found in a woman aged 55-69 years in good health, CMV-negative, and a related stem cell transplant donor. This chain links TRBV7-2 with TRBJ2-5; perhaps TRBD2 as D (7 bases). The DNA end is more similar to TRBJ2-7, so the J call may be wrong. The CDR3 bases are TGTGCCAGCAGCTTTCTGGGGGGGCCGTCCTACGAGCAGTACTTC. It is translated as CASSFLGGPSYEQYF.